These 16 T cell receptor beta chains were all obtained from the same sample, sequenced in a study of cytomegalovirus exposure and HLA in healthy donors (dated by TCRdb to the late 2010s). Preparation of the library involved the immunoSEQ multiplex PCR assay. For the multiplex PCR, a mixture combining 60 forward primers for TCR Vbeta segments and 13 reverse primers for TCR Jbeta segments was used. TCRdb took this table from immuneACCESS and kept in-frame rearrangements with V and J called. Such tables lack part of the clones; where checked against another copy, unresolved V genes explain under half of the gap, and the rest is unexplained. In this sample the table shows 150,000 to 200,000 clones, around 80% of which occur a single time. Together, the top ten hold approximately 1.5% of the sample. Input material: PBMCs. These receptors all come from a woman between 25 and 40 years old in good health and CMV-seropositive.

This clone has a single count. The CDR3 spells CASSPETYEQYF. The CDR3 coding sequence is TGTGCCAGCTCACCAGAGACCTACGAGCAGTACTTC. The gene calls are TRBV18 and TRBJ2-7; no firm D call. From germline, CDR1 is KGHSH and CDR2 LQKENI. CDR3 length: 12 residues. The ends were cut back, 2 bases at V and 2 bases at J, with 4 bases in the middle. Full variable domain (outside the CDR3, taken from reference TRBV18 and TRBJ2-7): NAGVMQNPRHLVRRRGQEARLRCSPMKGHSHVYWYRQLPEEGLKFMVYLQKENIIDESGMPKERFSAEFPKEGPSILRIQQVVRGDSAAYFCASSPETYEQYFGPGTRLTVT.

The gene calls are TRBV6-6 and TRBJ2-5; D may be TRBD1 (6 bases). Gene TRBJ2-7 matches the end of the DNA better, so the J call may be wrong. The CDR3 extends over 14 amino acids. In germline, CDR1 is MNHNY, CDR2 SVGAGI (reference sequence). The CDR3 here is CASSYGGQSYEQYF. CDR3 nucleotides: TGTGCCAGCAGTTACGGGGGACAAAGCTACGAGCAGTACTTC.

The V and J genes are TRBV11-3 and TRBJ2-1; the D gene is possibly TRBD2 (6 bases). Trimming took off 3 bases at V and 3 bases at J, with 12 bases between the two ends. Germline V CDR1 and CDR2: SGHNT, YENEEA. The length of the CDR3 is 15 residues. The CDR3 sequence is CASSFGGSYYNEQFF. CDR3 coding DNA: TGTGCCAGCAGCTTTGGAGGGTCGTACTACAATGAGCAGTTCTTC.

This clone was found a few times. V is TRBV25-1 and J is TRBJ2-7; the match to TRBD1 covers 7 bases. V lost 4 bases, J lost 5 bases, and 11 bases stayed unmatched. The CDR3 has 15 residues. Looked up from germline, CDR1 is MGHDK and CDR2 is SYGVNS. CDR3 nucleotides: TGTGCCAGCAGTGGCTACCCGGAGACAGGGAACGAGCAGTACTTC. Amino acids: CASSGYPETGNEQYF.

The CDR3 protein is CASSSRTGTYEQYF. The CDR3 nucleotides are TGTGCCAGTAGTTCCCGGACAGGTACCTACGAGCAGTACTTC. V and J are TRBV19 and TRBJ2-7; the match to TRBD1 covers 7 bases. Trimming took 5 bases from V and 2 from J; bases not matched to a gene: 6. Germline V gene data show CDR1 as LNHDA and CDR2 as SQIVND (reference sequence). This CDR3 spans 14 amino acids.

The V call is TRBV7-9, the J call TRBJ1-2; weak D call: TRBD1 (5 bases). V lost 3 bases to trimming and J lost 2 bases, with 7 bases between them. The CDR3 extends over 13 amino acids. Germline values: CDR1 SEHNR, CDR2 FQNEAQ (reference sequence). The CDR3 nucleotides are TGTGCCAGCAGCTTTGGGGCCAACTATGGCTACACCTTC. This sequence encodes CASSFGANYGYTF.

In its sample, this clone was seen a few times. The chain combines TRBV12-5 with TRBJ1-5; 8 nucleotides align to TRBD1. From germline, CDR1 is LGHNT and CDR2 FRNRAP. This CDR3 comprises 15 residues. After removal of 5 bases from V and 4 bases from J, the junction contained 7 bases not matched to a gene. The CDR3 coding sequence is TGTGCTAGTGGTGCCCCGGACAGGGTGAATCAGCCCCAGCATTTT. This translates into CASGAPDRVNQPQHF.

This clone occurred a few times. The gene calls are TRBV6-1 and TRBJ2-1, with 10 bases matching TRBD1. V dropped 6 bases and J dropped 10; count of bases not matched to a gene: 12. Germline lookup yields CDR1 MNHNS and CDR2 SASEGT. The CDR3 length is 15 residues. The CDR3 region is CASRWDRGGSKEQFF. In DNA form, the CDR3 reads TGTGCCAGCAGATGGGACAGGGGTGGTTCCAAAGAGCAGTTCTTC.

This chain joins TRBV7-8 and TRBJ1-2, with unresolved D. The CDR3 runs 14 residues. V dropped 1 base and J dropped 10 bases, with 16 bases sitting between them. Germline V gene data show CDR1 as SGHVS and CDR2 as FQNEAQ. The DNA of the CDR3 is TGTGCCAGCAGCTTAGAAGCTTCGGTGGGAGACTACACCTTC. Amino acid sequence: CASSLEASVGDYTF.

The chain employs TRBV30 and TRBJ2-1; weak D call: TRBD2 (5 bases). Trimming pared 8 bases from V and 4 bases from J, leaving 9 bases between. Germline V gene sequence: CDR1 GTSNPN, CDR2 SVGIG (reference sequence). The CDR3 consists of 11 residues. The CDR3 region is CALRDYNEQFF. The DNA for the CDR3 is TGTGCCCTCCGGGATTACAATGAGCAGTTCTTC.

The V and J genes are TRBV28 and TRBJ2-5; D unresolved. The CDR3 extends over 14 amino acids. Deletions cut 6 bases from V and 2 bases from J, with 13 bases between. Germline-derived CDR1 and CDR2 are MDHEN and SYDVKM. The CDR3 loop reads CASRSFPGQETQYF. The CDR3, as DNA: TGTGCCAGCAGATCTTTTCCAGGACAAGAGACCCAGTACTTC.

The chain uses TRBV11-3 and TRBJ2-7; TRBD1 matches 7 bases. The CDR3 totals 15 residues. Germline assignment: CDR1 SGHNT and CDR2 YENEEA. V lost 5 bases to trimming and J lost 2 bases; unmatched junction nucleotides: 9. The CDR3 region is CASSQETGSTYEQYF. The CDR3 nucleotides read TGTGCCAGCAGCCAGGAGACAGGGAGCACCTACGAGCAGTACTTC.

The rearrangement links TRBV29-1 to TRBJ2-7; D possibly corresponds to TRBD1 (6 bases). The CDR3 has 13 amino acids. CDR1 and CDR2 (germline): SQVTM, ANQGSEA. With 5 bases removed from V and 5 bases from J, the gap between germline ends came to 16 bases. CDR3 DNA: TGCAGCGTTCAGGACAGCTTCCAAAACGAGCAGTACTTC. It translates to CSVQDSFQNEQYF.

The genes are TRBV7-2 and TRBJ1-5; 7 nucleotides match TRBD1. Unmatched junction bases numbered 10, after V lost 5 bases and J lost 6 bases. Germline V gene lookup returns CDR1 SGHTA and CDR2 FQGNSA. The CDR3 extends over 15 amino acids. CDR3 in amino acids: CASSPERTGSQPQHF. DNA for the CDR3: TGTGCCAGCAGCCCCGAAAGGACAGGCAGTCAGCCCCAGCATTTT.

V and J are TRBV11-2 and TRBJ2-5; D is possibly TRBD2 (5 bases). This CDR3 region has 16 residues. The V end was cut by 1 base, the J end by 3 bases, with 15 bases between. CDR1 and CDR2 from the germline V gene are SGHAT and FQNNGV. Here the CDR3 DNA reads TGTGCCAGCAGCTTAGGTGGGCTAGCAGAGAAAGAGACCCAGTACTTC. Its translation: CASSLGGLAEKETQYF. Filled out from reference TRBV11-2 and TRBJ2-5, the complete variable domain reads EAGVAQSPRYKIIEKRQSVAFWCNPISGHATLYWYQQILGQGPKLLIQFQNNGVVDDSQLPKDRFSAERLKGVDSTLKIQPAKLEDSAVYLCASSLGGLAEKETQYFGPGTRLLVL.

CDR3 residues: CASGLAGGAGVGEQFF. CDR3 sequence (DNA): TGTGCCAGCGGCTTGGCGGGGGGGGCGGGGGTCGGTGAGCAGTTCTTC. The V call is TRBV28, the J call TRBJ2-1, with TRBD2 matching 9 bases. The CDR3 length is 16 residues. The germline CDR1 and CDR2 sequences are MDHEN and SYDVKM. The V segment lost 8 bases and the J segment 9 bases; nucleotides outside the gene matches: 17.